Presented here are 13 T cell receptor beta chains from one specimen sequenced in a study of T cell responses to AZD1222 COVID-19 vaccine. Using immunoSEQ multiplex PCR, the repertoire was profiled, and TCRdb retains in-frame clones only, with some absent. The sample shows some 200,000 clones, under 95% of them seen only once. The sequences come from peripheral blood, collected 28 days after the second AZD1222 dose. Receptors were obtained from an adult who received the AZD1222 COVID-19 vaccine.

The chain recombines TRBV7-2 with TRBJ2-7; the match to TRBD1 covers 8 bases. V lost 5 bases and J lost 1; bases outside the gene matches: 4. Germline CDR1 and CDR2: SGHTA and FQGNSA. The CDR3 extends over 14 amino acids. The CDR3 DNA follows: TGTGCCAGCAGCCCTGGGGACAGGTCCTACGAGCAGTACTTC. This encodes CASSPGDRSYEQYF. Variable domain in full (rest from reference TRBV7-2 and TRBJ2-7): GAGVSQSPSNKVTEKGKDVELRCDPISGHTALYWYRQSLGQGLEFLIYFQGNSAPDKSGLPSDRFSAERTGGSVSTLTIQRTQQEDSAVYLCASSPGDRSYEQYFGPGTRLTVT.

The chain links TRBV11-1 to TRBJ2-5; D is ambiguous. Trimming stripped 2 bases from V and 3 bases from J, with 7 bases between. Germline lookup yields CDR1 SGHAT and CDR2 FQDESV (reference sequence). The CDR3 has 13 residues. CDR3 protein: CASSLRIKETQYF. CDR3 nucleotide sequence: TGTGCCAGCAGCTTACGGATCAAAGAGACCCAGTACTTC. Complete variable domain (other parts from reference TRBV11-1 and TRBJ2-5): EAEVAQSPRYKITEKSQAVAFWCDPISGHATLYWYRQILGQGPELLVQFQDESVVDDSQLPKDRFSAERLKGVDSTLKIQPAELGDSAMYLCASSLRIKETQYFGPGTRLLVL.

The chain couples TRBV2 to TRBJ2-5, with 9 bases aligning to TRBD1. The CDR3 spans 14 residues. V lost 6 bases to trimming and J lost 5 bases; unmatched junction nucleotides: 7. Per the germline V gene, CDR1 is SNHLY and CDR2 is FYNNEI. Here the CDR3 DNA reads TGTGCCAGCAGAGCCGGGACAGGGAAGGAGACCCAGTACTTC. Its protein product is CASRAGTGKETQYF.

This clone occurred once. The chain recombines TRBV7-9 with TRBJ2-5, with D possibly being TRBD2 (5 bases). Germline values: CDR1 SEHNR, CDR2 FQNEAQ (reference sequence). This CDR3 has 16 amino acids. The V end was cut by 5 bases, the J end by 5 bases, with 21 bases between. The CDR3 spells CASSPTRLDFGETQYF. The CDR3 region has the DNA TGTGCCAGCAGCCCGACCAGACTGGACTTCGGGGAGACCCAGTACTTC.

The V gene is TRBV5-4, the J gene TRBJ1-2, with unresolved D. The CDR3 runs to 15 residues. Looked up from germline, CDR1 is SGHNT and CDR2 is YYREEE (reference sequence). Trimming cost V 1 base and J 5 bases, with 15 bases left between them. The CDR3 sequence is CASSLQVGLKYGYTF. CDR3 nucleotide sequence: TGTGCCAGCAGCTTGCAGGTGGGGTTGAAATATGGCTACACCTTC.

V is TRBV7-2 and J is TRBJ1-6; the D gene is possibly TRBD1 (6 bases). Germline CDR1 SGHTA, CDR2 FQGNSA. The CDR3 is 16 amino acids. The V end lost 5 bases, the J end lost 1 base, and 12 bases lay between the germline ends. CDR3 protein: CASSPGGASYNSPLHF. The DNA for the CDR3 is TGTGCCAGCAGCCCGGGGGGCGCGTCCTATAATTCACCCCTCCACTTT.

The sample holds a few counts of this clone. The rearrangement uses TRBV3-1 (or the pseudogene TRBV3-2) and TRBJ1-6; the D is unclear. Deletions cut 0 bases from V and 0 bases from J, with 6 bases between. The CDR3 extends over 16 amino acids. Germline V gives CDR1 LGHDT, CDR2 YNNKEL (reference sequence). Here the CDR3 reads CASSQDASSYNSPLHF. The CDR3 bases are TGTGCCAGCAGCCAAGACGCGAGCTCCTATAATTCACCCCTCCACTTT.

The chain has TRBV5-1 and TRBJ2-3; D unresolved. Germline lookup yields CDR1 SGHRS and CDR2 YFSETQ. V was pared by 0 bases and J by 5 bases, with 4 bases between. The CDR3 is made up of 12 amino acids. CDR3 sequence (DNA): TGCGCCAGCAGCTTGGAGCGAGATACGCAGTATTTT. It specifies CASSLERDTQYF. The full variable domain, its missing parts supplied by reference TRBV5-1 and TRBJ2-3, is KAGVTQTPRYLIKTRGQQVTLSCSPISGHRSVSWYQQTPGQGLQFLFEYFSETQRNKGNFPGRFSGRQFSNSRSEMNVSTLELGDSALYLCASSLERDTQYFGPGTRLTVL.

This chain uses TRBV2 with TRBJ1-1; 8 bases match TRBD1. CDR1 is SNHLY and CDR2 is FYNNEI in the germline V gene. This CDR3 region has 16 residues. The J segment lost 5 bases and the V segment lost 0 bases, leaving 8 bases of the junction unmatched. CDR3 in DNA: TGTGCCAGCAGTGAAGCGCGGCGCAGGGGGCGGACTGAAGCTTTCTTT. Residues: CASSEARRRGRTEAFF.

V usage is TRBV6-6 and J usage is TRBJ1-5; tentative D call: TRBD1 (5 bases). The CDR3 extends over 15 amino acids. V lost 6 bases to trimming and J lost 6 bases, with 18 bases between them. Germline CDR1 reads MNHNY; CDR2 reads SVGAGI (reference sequence). The CDR3 coding sequence is TGTGCCAGCAGCCCCTCCGGGGCCTGGGGTCAGCCCCAGCATTTT. This sequence encodes CASSPSGAWGQPQHF.

The V and J genes are TRBV18 and TRBJ2-5; 8 bases line up with TRBD1. The CDR3 covers 16 residues. CDR1 is KGHSH and CDR2 is LQKENI in the germline V gene. J lost 4 bases, V lost 2 bases, and 9 bases had no gene match. CDR3 residues: CASSPGDRGVGETQYF. DNA of the CDR3: TGTGCCAGCTCACCAGGAGACAGGGGAGTGGGAGAGACCCAGTACTTC.

The V gene is TRBV9, the J gene TRBJ2-2, with D possibly matching TRBD1 (5 bases). The CDR3 has 18 residues. Per the germline V gene, CDR1 is SGDLS and CDR2 is YYNGEE. The ends were cut back, 1 base at V and 1 base at J, with 17 bases in the middle. The CDR3 nucleotides are TGTGCCAGCAGCGTATTGTCCGCGCGGCAGGGGAACACCGGGGAGCTGTTTTTT. Amino acids: CASSVLSARQGNTGELFF.

The chain combines TRBV27 with TRBJ1-1; a weak D match, TRBD1 (5 bases). This CDR3 is 15 amino acids long. Germline V CDR1 and CDR2: MNHEY, SMNVEV (reference sequence). Trimming shortened V by 0 bases and J by 1 base, and 9 bases separated the two germline ends. CDR3 amino acids: CASSLSRVSNTEAFF. The CDR3 DNA follows: TGTGCCAGCAGTTTATCCAGGGTTTCGAACACTGAAGCTTTCTTT.